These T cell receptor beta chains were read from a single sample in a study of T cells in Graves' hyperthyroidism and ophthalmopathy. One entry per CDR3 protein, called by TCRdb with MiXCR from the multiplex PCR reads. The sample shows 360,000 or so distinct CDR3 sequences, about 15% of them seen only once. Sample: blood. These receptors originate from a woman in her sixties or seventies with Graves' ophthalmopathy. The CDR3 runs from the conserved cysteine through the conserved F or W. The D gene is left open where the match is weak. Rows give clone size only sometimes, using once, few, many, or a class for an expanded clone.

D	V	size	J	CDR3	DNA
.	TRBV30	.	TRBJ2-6	CAWSVGYGANVLTF	TGTGCCTGGAGTGTGGGTTACGGGGCCAACGTCCTGACTTTC
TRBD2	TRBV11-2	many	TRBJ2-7	CASSLGLAPLSQEQYF	TGTGCCAGCAGCTTAGGACTAGCGCCTCTCAGTCAGGAGCAGTACTTC
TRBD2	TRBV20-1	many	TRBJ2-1	CSATSGLYNEQFF	TGCAGTGCGACTAGCGGCCTCTACAATGAGCAGTTCTTC
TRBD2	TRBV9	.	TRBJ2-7	CASSVEAGGIYEQYF	TGTGCCAGCAGCGTAGAGGCGGGAGGGATCTACGAGCAGTACTTC
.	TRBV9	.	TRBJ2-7	CASSVGAGTYEQYF	TGTGCCAGCAGCGTAGGTGCGGGTACCTACGAGCAGTACTTC
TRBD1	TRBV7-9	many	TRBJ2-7	CASSPSSGTEPYEQYF	TGTGCCAGCAGCCCTTCCTCCGGGACAGAGCCCTACGAGCAGTACTTC
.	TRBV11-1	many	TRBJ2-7	CASSLNRGGYEQYF	TGTGCCAGCAGCTTAAACAGAGGGGGCTACGAGCAGTACTTC
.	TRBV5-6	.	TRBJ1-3	CASSLARGATIYF	TGTGCCAGCAGCTTGGCTCGGGGAGCCACCATATATTTT
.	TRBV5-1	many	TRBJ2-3	CASTDFDGTDTQYF	TGCGCCAGCACAGATTTCGACGGCACAGATACGCAGTATTTT
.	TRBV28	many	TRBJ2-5	CASSFSPTGLETQYF	TGTGCCAGCAGTTTCTCCCCGACGGGCCTAGAGACCCAGTACTTC
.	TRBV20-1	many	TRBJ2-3	CSARSGQDTQYF	TGCAGTGCTAGATCGGGGCAAGATACGCAGTATTTT
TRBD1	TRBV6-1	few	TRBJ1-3	CASRGQGRLSGNTIYF	TGTGCCAGCAGAGGACAGGGCCGCCTTTCTGGAAACACCATATATTTT
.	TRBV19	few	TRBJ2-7	CASSPSDYTSYEQYF	TGTGCCAGTAGTCCCTCCGACTACACCTCCTACGAGCAGTACTTC
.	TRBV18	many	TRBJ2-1	CASSPTPSAEQFF	TGTGCCAGCTCGCCGACTCCTAGCGCCGAGCAGTTCTTC
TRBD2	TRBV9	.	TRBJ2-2	CASSVATGTSGGNTGELFF	TGTGCCAGCAGCGTGGCCACCGGGACTAGCGGTGGGAACACCGGGGAGCTGTTTTTT
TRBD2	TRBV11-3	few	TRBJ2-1	CASSPTFAAGETVGEQFF	TGTGCCAGCAGCCCTACTTTTGCAGCGGGAGAAACGGTGGGTGAGCAGTTCTTC
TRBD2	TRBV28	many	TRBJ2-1	CASSSTPSGPSYNEQFF	TGTGCCAGCAGTTCAACCCCTAGCGGGCCCTCCTACAATGAGCAGTTCTTC
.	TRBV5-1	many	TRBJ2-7	CASSQNRDRYEQYF	TGCGCCAGCAGCCAGAACCGGGATCGCTACGAGCAGTACTTC
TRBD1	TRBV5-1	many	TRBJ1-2	CASSRIETGVGYTF	TGCGCCAGCAGCCGTATTGAGACAGGGGTCGGCTACACCTTC
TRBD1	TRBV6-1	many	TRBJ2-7	CASALLTGQDYEQYF	TGTGCCAGCGCTCTTTTGACGGGACAGGACTACGAGCAGTACTTC
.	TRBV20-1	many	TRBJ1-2	CSARVTNNYDYTF	TGCAGTGCTAGAGTTACGAATAACTATGACTACACCTTC
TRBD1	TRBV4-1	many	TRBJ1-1	CASSPRGGSNTEAFF	TGCGCCAGCAGCCCCCGAGGGGGCTCGAACACTGAAGCTTTCTTT
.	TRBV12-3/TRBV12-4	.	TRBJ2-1	CASSFSREQFF	TGTGCCAGCAGTTTTAGCCGTGAGCAGTTCTTC
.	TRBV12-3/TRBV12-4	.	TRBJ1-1	CASRSDSSPNTEAFF	TGTGCCAGCAGGAGTGACAGTTCGCCGAACACTGAAGCTTTCTTT
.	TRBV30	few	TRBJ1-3	CACGDLYSGNTIYF	TGTGCCTGTGGGGACCTATACTCTGGAAACACCATATATTTT
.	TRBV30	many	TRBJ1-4	CAWSSTFEKLFF	TGTGCCTGGAGTTCGACGTTTGAAAAACTGTTTTTT
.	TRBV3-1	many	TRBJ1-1	CASSQQGTTEAFF	TGTGCCAGCAGCCAACAGGGGACCACTGAAGCTTTCTTT
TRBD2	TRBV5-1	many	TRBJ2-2	CASSLNPREGLAGELFF	TGCGCCAGCAGCTTAAATCCACGGGAGGGCCTCGCCGGGGAGCTGTTTTTT
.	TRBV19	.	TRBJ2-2	CASSILHNTGELFF	TGTGCCAGTAGTATACTACATAACACCGGGGAGCTGTTTTTT
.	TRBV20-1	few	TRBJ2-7	CSARGTPVYEQYF	TGCAGTGCTAGAGGGACCCCCGTCTACGAGCAGTACTTC
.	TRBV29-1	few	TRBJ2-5	CSGRDLQETQYF	TGCAGCGGCCGGGACCTCCAAGAGACCCAGTACTTC
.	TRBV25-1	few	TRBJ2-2	CASSESTSLAGELFF	TGTGCCAGCAGTGAATCGACGTCGCTGGCCGGGGAGCTGTTTTTT
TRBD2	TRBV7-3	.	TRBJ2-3	CASSYQAGGTDTQYF	TGTGCCAGCAGCTACCAAGCGGGAGGGACAGATACGCAGTATTTT
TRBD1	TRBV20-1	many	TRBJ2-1	CSANVDRAIGQFF	TGCAGTGCCAACGTGGACAGGGCTATCGGGCAGTTCTTC
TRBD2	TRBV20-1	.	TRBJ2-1	CSAPTSGRALIDNEQFF	TGCAGTGCGCCGACTAGCGGGAGGGCTTTAATTGACAATGAGCAGTTCTTC
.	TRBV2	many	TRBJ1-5	CASSLTGPGGNQPQHF	TGTGCCAGCAGTCTCACAGGTCCTGGGGGCAATCAGCCCCAGCATTTT
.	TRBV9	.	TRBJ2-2	CASTRESGELFF	TGTGCCAGCACCCGAGAGTCCGGGGAGCTGTTTTTT
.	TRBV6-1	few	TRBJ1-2	CASRQIEGLGYGYTF	TGTGCCAGCAGACAAATCGAGGGCCTAGGATATGGCTACACCTTC
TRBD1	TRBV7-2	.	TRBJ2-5	CASSLRGTGKETQYF	TGTGCCAGCAGCCTTAGAGGGACAGGGAAAGAGACCCAGTACTTC
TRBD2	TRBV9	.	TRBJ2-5	CASSVQASGSVGTQYF	TGTGCCAGCAGCGTCCAGGCTAGCGGGAGTGTAGGGACCCAGTACTTC
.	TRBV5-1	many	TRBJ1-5	CASSSDMNQPQHF	TGCGCCAGCAGTTCGGACATGAATCAGCCCCAGCATTTT
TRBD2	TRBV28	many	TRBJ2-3	CASSLTGTSGTDTQYF	TGTGCCAGCAGTTTAACCGGGACTAGCGGCACAGATACGCAGTATTTT
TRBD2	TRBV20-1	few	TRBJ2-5	CSARGPSGRSGETQYF	TGCAGTGCTAGAGGGCCTAGCGGGAGGTCCGGGGAGACCCAGTACTTC
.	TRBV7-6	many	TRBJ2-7	CASSSEEGSYEQYF	TGTGCCAGCTCCTCAGAGGAGGGCTCCTACGAGCAGTACTTC
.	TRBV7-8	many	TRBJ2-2	CASNLGRSSGELFF	TGTGCCAGCAACTTAGGACGGTCTTCCGGGGAGCTGTTTTTT
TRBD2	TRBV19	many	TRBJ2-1	CASSISQLAGTNEQFF	TGTGCCAGTAGTATCTCCCAACTAGCGGGAACGAATGAGCAGTTCTTC
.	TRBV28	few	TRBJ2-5	CASTPAGAGETQYF	TGTGCCAGCACCCCGGCGGGGGCAGGGGAGACCCAGTACTTC
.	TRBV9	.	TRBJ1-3	CASSLQPRDSGNTIYF	TGTGCCAGCAGCCTCCAGCCCCGGGACTCTGGAAACACCATATATTTT
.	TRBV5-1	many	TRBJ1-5	CASSPGYNQPQHF	TGCGCCAGCAGCCCGGGGTACAATCAGCCCCAGCATTTT
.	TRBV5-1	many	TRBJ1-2	CASSLSAGIDGYTF	TGCGCCAGCAGCTTATCGGCAGGTATTGATGGCTACACCTTC
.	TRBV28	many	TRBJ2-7	CASSSIGTAYEQYF	TGTGCCAGCAGTTCGATCGGGACGGCCTACGAGCAGTACTTC
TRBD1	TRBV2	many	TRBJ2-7	CASSRQGVHEQYF	TGTGCCAGCAGCCGACAGGGGGTCCACGAGCAGTACTTC
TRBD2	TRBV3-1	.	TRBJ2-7	CASSQGLAERQEQYF	TGTGCCAGCAGCCAAGGGCTAGCGGAAAGGCAAGAGCAGTACTTC
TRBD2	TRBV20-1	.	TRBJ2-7	CSATKTRTSGSIHSYEQYF	TGCAGTGCTACGAAGACCAGGACTAGCGGGAGTATACACTCCTACGAGCAGTACTTC
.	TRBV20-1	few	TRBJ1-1	CSARDDRSEVTEAFF	TGCAGTGCTAGAGATGACAGGAGTGAAGTCACTGAAGCTTTCTTT
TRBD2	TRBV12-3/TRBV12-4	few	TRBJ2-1	CASSPGGGLGLNEQFF	TGTGCCAGCAGTCCGGGGGGGGGACTAGGTCTCAATGAGCAGTTCTTC
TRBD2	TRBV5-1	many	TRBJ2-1	CASSPGLAGGGNEQFF	TGCGCCAGCAGCCCCGGACTAGCGGGAGGGGGAAATGAGCAGTTCTTC